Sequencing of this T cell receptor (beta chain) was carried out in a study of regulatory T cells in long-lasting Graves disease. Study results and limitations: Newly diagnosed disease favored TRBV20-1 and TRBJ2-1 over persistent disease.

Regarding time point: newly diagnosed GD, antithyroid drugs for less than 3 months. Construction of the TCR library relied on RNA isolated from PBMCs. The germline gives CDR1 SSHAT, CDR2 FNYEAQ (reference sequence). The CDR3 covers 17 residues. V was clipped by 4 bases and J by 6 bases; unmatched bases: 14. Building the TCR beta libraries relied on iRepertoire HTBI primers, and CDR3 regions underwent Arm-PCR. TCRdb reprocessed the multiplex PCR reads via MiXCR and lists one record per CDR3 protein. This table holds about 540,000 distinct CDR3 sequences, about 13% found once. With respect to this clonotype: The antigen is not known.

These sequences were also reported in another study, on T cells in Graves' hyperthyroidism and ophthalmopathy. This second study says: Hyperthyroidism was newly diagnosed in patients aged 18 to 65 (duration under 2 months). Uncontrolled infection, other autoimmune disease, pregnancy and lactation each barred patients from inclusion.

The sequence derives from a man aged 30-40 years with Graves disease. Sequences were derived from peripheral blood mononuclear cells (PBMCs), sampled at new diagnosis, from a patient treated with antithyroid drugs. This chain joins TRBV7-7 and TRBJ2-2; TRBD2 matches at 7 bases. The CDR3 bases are TGTGCCAGCAGCTCGGATTCGCGACTAGCCCAACCCGGGGAGCTGTTTTTT. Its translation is CASSSDSRLAQPGELFF.